This entry features one T cell receptor (beta chain) sequence. Clones were read by immunoSEQ multiplex PCR, and TCRdb kept only the in-frame ones, dropping some. In the table there are 150,000 or so clones, roughly 90% of which are singletons. V was clipped by 4 bases and J by 6 bases; unmatched bases: 10. Germline-derived CDR1 and CDR2 are SGHNT and YYREEE (reference sequence). CDR3 length equals 16 residues. The data derive from a study of blood T cell repertoires in COVID-19. Source material: peripheral blood. The rearrangement uses TRBV5-4 and TRBJ1-6, with TRBD1 identical over 7 bases. The sequence was obtained from a man between 60 and 75 years old with active or convalescent COVID-19. The CDR3 here is CASSRIYGTVNSPLHF. CDR3 DNA: TGTGCCAGCAGCCGGATCTATGGGACAGTTAATTCACCCCTCCACTTT.